The clone carrying this T cell receptor beta chain was observed a handful of times. Its matching antigen is unknown. This entry comes from a study of identical twins. Findings of the study overall: Twins' surplus sharing was weaker for beta out-of-frame sequences. Cord blood's abundant beta clonotypes had fewer insertions, unlike memory repertoires.

The germline V gene encodes CDR1 SGHTA and CDR2 FQGNSA. CDR3 length: 16 amino acids. The V end was cut by 1 base, the J end by 2 bases, with 14 bases between. The authors used template switching to add a universal primer site and gave cDNA unique molecular identifiers. Using its own MiXCR run on the 5' RACE reads, TCRdb lists one record per CDR3 protein. Seen here are hundreds of thousands of distinct CDR3 sequences, roughly 7% observed once, and the top ten hold approximately 3.7%. The same sample was also used in a study of yellow fever vaccine responses in identical twins.

The V call is TRBV7-2, the J call TRBJ2-5; a weak D match, TRBD2 (7 bases). The sequence came from a young woman in good health. The source material was memory (CD45RO+) T cells sorted from blood. CDR3 in amino acids: CASSLGEGGGQETQYF. CDR3 DNA sequence: TGTGCCAGCAGCTTAGGGGAGGGGGGGGGTCAAGAGACCCAGTACTTC. Drawing the rest from reference TRBV7-2 and TRBJ2-5, the complete variable domain is GAGVSQSPSNKVTEKGKDVELRCDPISGHTALYWYRQSLGQGLEFLIYFQGNSAPDKSGLPSDRFSAERTGGSVSTLTIQRTQQEDSAVYLCASSLGEGGGQETQYFGPGTRLLVL.